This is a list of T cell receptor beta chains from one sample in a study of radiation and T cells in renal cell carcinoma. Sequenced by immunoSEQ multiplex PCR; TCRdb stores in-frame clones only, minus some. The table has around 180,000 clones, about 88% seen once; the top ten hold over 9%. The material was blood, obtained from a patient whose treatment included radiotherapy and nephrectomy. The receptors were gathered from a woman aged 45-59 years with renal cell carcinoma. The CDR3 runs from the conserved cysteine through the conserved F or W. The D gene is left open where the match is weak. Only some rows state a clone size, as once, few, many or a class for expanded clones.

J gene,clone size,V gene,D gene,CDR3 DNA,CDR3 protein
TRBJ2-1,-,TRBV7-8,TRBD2,TGTGCCAGCAGCTTAGTGGGCGGGGGGTACAATGAGCAGTTCTTC,CASSLVGGGYNEQFF
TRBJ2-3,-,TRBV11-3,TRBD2,TGTGCCAGCAGCTTAGAGGGACTAGAAACAGATACGCAGTATTTT,CASSLEGLETDTQYF
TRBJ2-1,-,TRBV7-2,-,TGTGCCAGCAGCCCCAGCTCCTACAATGAGCAGTTCTTC,CASSPSSYNEQFF
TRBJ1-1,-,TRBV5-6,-,TGTGCCAGCAGAAGGGAACAAACTGAAGCTTTCTTT,CASRREQTEAFF
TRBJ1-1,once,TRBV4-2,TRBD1,TGTGCCAGCAGCAGAGAGACAGGGTACGAAACTGAAGCTTTCTTT,CASSRETGYETEAFF
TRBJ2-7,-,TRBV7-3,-,TGTGCCAGCAGCGGACACCTACTTTCCTACGAGCAGTACTTC,CASSGHLLSYEQYF
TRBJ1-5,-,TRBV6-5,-,TGTGCCAGCCGCCCCTGGCCGTTGAATCAGCCCCAGCATTTT,CASRPWPLNQPQHF
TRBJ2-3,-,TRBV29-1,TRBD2,TGCAGCGTTGCGCCGGGACTAGCGGGGGGGCTGGCGGATACGCAGTATTTT,CSVAPGLAGGLADTQYF
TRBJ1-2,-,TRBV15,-,TGTGCCACCAGCAGAGTAGGTTATGGCTACACCTTC,CATSRVGYGYTF
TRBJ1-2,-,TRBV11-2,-,TGTGCCAGCAGCTTAACTGGGGATGGCTACACCTTC,CASSLTGDGYTF
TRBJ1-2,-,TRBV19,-,TGTGCCAGTAGTATTTCCCTAACAGTCCTGGCTAACTATGGCTACACCTTC,CASSISLTVLANYGYTF
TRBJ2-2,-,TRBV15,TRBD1,TGTGCCACCAGCCCAGGGGGTTGGACCGGGGAGCTGTTTTTT,CATSPGGWTGELFF
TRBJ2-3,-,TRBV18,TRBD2,TGTGCCAGCTCACCTGGACTAGGCACAGATACGCAGTATTTT,CASSPGLGTDTQYF
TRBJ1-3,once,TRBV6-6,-,TGTGCCAGCAGTAGACAGCTAAACTCTGGAAACACCATATATTTT,CASSRQLNSGNTIYF
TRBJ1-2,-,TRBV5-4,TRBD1,TGTGCCAGCAGCGGCACCGGGACAGGGATACATGGCTACACCTTC,CASSGTGTGIHGYTF
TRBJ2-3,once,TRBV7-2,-,TGTGCCAGCAGCTCTCAGGGGGATACGCAGTATTTT,CASSSQGDTQYF
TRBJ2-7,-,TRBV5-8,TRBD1,TGTGCCAGCAGCTGGGACAGAACCTACGAGCAGTACTTC,CASSWDRTYEQYF
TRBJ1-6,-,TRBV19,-,TGTGCCAGTAGTGGACTTACCTGGAATTCACCCCTCCACTTT,CASSGLTWNSPLHF
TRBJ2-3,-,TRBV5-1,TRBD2,TGCGCCAGCACCCGAGGGGCTAGCGGGGGCACAGATACGCAGTATTTT,CASTRGASGGTDTQYF
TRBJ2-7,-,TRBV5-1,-,TGCGCCAGCAGCCAGCTCGGGGGCTACGAGCAGTACTTC,CASSQLGGYEQYF
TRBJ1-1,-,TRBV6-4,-,TGTGCCAGCAGTGACAGAGCCAACGAGAACACTGAAGCTTTCTTT,CASSDRANENTEAFF
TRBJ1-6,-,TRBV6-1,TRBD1,TGTGCCAGCAGTGAAGTTTCAGGGGGCGCGACACCCCTCCACTTT,CASSEVSGGATPLHF
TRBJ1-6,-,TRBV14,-,TGTGCCAGCAGCCAAGACTTACGTAATTCACCCCTCCACTTT,CASSQDLRNSPLHF
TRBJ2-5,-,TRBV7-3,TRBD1,TGTGCCAGCAGCTCAGACAGGGGGCAGACCCAGTACTTC,CASSSDRGQTQYF
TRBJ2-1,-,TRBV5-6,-,TGTGCCAGCAGCTTACAGGACCTATCCTACAATGAGCAGTTCTTC,CASSLQDLSYNEQFF
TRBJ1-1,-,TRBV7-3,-,TGTGCCAGCAGCTACGGGAACACTGAAGCTTTCTTT,CASSYGNTEAFF
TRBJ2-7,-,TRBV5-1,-,TGCGCCAGCAGCTCTGTGGGGTTTACCTACGAGCAGTACTTC,CASSSVGFTYEQYF
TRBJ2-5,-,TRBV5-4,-,TGTGCCAGCAGCTCAGGGTACCAAGAGACCCAGTACTTC,CASSSGYQETQYF
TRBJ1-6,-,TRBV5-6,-,TGTGCCAGCAGCTTTGACTCGAGCTCCTATAATTCACCCCTCCACTTT,CASSFDSSSYNSPLHF
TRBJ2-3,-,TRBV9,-,TGTGCCAGCAGCGCTAATACAGGCACAGATACGCAGTATTTT,CASSANTGTDTQYF
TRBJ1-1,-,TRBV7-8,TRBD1,TGTGCCAGCAGCCCCCGGGACAGAGGAACTGAAGCTTTCTTT,CASSPRDRGTEAFF